The entry below describes one T cell receptor beta chain. As yet, its antigen is unknown. A read error may account for a junction end that differs from germline. CDR1 MNHNY and CDR2 SVGAGI come from the germline V gene (reference sequence). This CDR3 has 14 residues. Repertoires were generated with immunoSEQ multiplex PCR, while TCRdb's copy carries only in-frame clones and drops some. The sample lists about 41,000 clones, about 74% seen once, with around 22% in the top ten. This entry belongs to a study of PD-1 blockade in classical Hodgkin lymphoma. Whole-study findings and limits: Exclusion was the outcome for patients who began nivolumab under 1 year after ASCT. Newly diagnosed patients were reported to start with lower TCR diversity than healthy donors.

The patients all showed relapse after autologous stem cell transplantation, while their brentuximab vedotin exposure varied. This TCR was sampled from a human donor with classical Hodgkin lymphoma. The chain recombines TRBV6-6 with TRBJ1-4, with 7 bases matching TRBD1. Sequencing was performed on peripheral blood mononuclear cells (PBMCs), taken at baseline. The CDR3 reads CANSTGVGTEKLFF. Here the CDR3 DNA reads TGTGCCAACAGTACAGGGGTTGGGACTGAAAAACTGTTTTTT.